This T cell receptor beta chain was identified in a study of cytomegalovirus exposure and HLA in healthy donors (dated by TCRdb to 2016 to 2017). Background for the entire study: According to an earlier analysis of around 600 of the donors, some 170 million T cells yielded roughly 100 million unique TCR beta sequences and approximately 300 Gb of sequence data. Approximately 310 gigabases of sequencing data and 91 million or so unique TCR sequences made up an early release that covered approximately 650 HLA-typed donors. Of the roughly 400 genotyped donors, approximately 80% fell in the genetic ancestry cluster associated with self-reported Caucasian donors. The study aimed to test whether signatures of past pathogen exposure could be identified by cataloging public T cell receptors. The study profiled the T cell repertoires of hundreds of subjects by immunosequencing and related them to cytomegalovirus serostatus. Along with the roughly 670-subject first cohort, a separate validation cohort of about 110 different subjects was used. High-throughput TCR immunosequencing, statistical association of individual TCRs with disease status, and machine learning were combined to predict cytomegalovirus infection status. In a later analysis, previously published TCR beta repertoires from about 670 donors were re-analyzed and high-resolution HLA genotyping was added so that TCR occurrence patterns could be studied. The later analysis used no new phenotypic data to find candidate immune exposures, relying instead on TCR beta sequences and their occurrence across donors. An earlier analysis of 450 to 750 of the donors used high-throughput TCR beta sequencing to judge whether each TCR beta V gene segment behaved as functional or pseudogenic. Donor age, sex, ethnicity and CMV serostatus were collected together with the repertoire data. A later genetic analysis took genome-wide SNP genotypes for about 65% of the 666 donors and used that subset as a discovery cohort. All discovery cohort repertoires had been generated using a single sequencing platform. Both class I and class II loci were covered by HLA typing, at four-digit resolution. Typing coverage varied by locus: roughly 620-640 donors for A, B, C, DRB1 and DQB1; more than 500 for DQA1; approximately 610 for DPA1; more than 450 for DPB1. Roughly 5 DR-DQ haplotypes were treated as single units for association and clustering because of strong linkage in the cohort. On average, 235,054 unique TCR beta nucleotide sequences were sequenced per donor among some 430 genotyped donors of the cohort, with 15% to 20% of those sequences being non-productive. Study-wide findings and limitations: The authors suggested that the approach could potentially be extended to other disease states and immunological phenotypes. In vitro tests confirmed that a few of the cytomegalovirus-associated TCR beta chains recognize cytomegalovirus antigens. A later analysis found that most CMV-associated TCR beta chains appeared HLA-restricted, with HLA associations seemingly driven largely by CMV exposure. Compared with equally common non-associated chains, HLA-associated TCR beta chains in a later analysis were more clonally expanded and had lower generation probabilities. Roughly uniform sequencing depth across donors was assumed in presence/absence analyses, although this assumption may not hold. Most TCR sequences were seen in very few donors, while some public TCRs were found in many individuals. A further reported finding was that TCR beta sequences accurately predicted the HLA-A and HLA-B alleles for most subjects in the first cohort. When HLA alleles, especially DR and DQ, strongly co-occurred, attributing TCR associations to individual alleles was difficult. According to a later genetic analysis, donors in an Asian-associated ancestry cluster had fewer N-insertions in productive TCRs than the approximately 700-donor mean. Because some donors lacked HLA typing at each locus, the association tests relied only on the typed subset. Broadly in line with IMGT annotations, most TCR beta V segments showed up in productive rearrangements about 87% or about 30% of the time in an earlier analysis of several hundred of the donors. Cytomegalovirus status was reported to be diagnosed by the classifier with high specificity and sensitivity in both the original and validation cohorts. A cluster of highly shared sequence variants was judged likely to represent a technical artifact of the sequencing pipeline. According to a later analysis, TCR association rates differed among HLA loci, with DRB1 alleles showing the most associated TCRs and HLA-C alleles showing the fewest. The study listed 170 or so TCR beta chains as associated with cytomegalovirus. Immune exposure information for the cohort was limited to CMV serostatus. Linkage disequilibrium might explain the correlated functional status among segregating V segments, but an unknown experimental factor could not be ruled out. The cohort was sequenced for TCR beta chains only, and without alpha or paired-chain data the features that could be detected were limited. Around 16 rarely observed V segments, including chromosome 9 orphons, were excluded from the earlier analysis of about 610 of the donors because counts were too low. An association between a missense DCLRE1C variant and V-gene and J-gene trimming of TCR beta chains was found in a later genetic analysis and replicated in an independent cohort. A later analysis associated 16,951 TCR beta sequences with specific HLA alleles at a false discovery rate of 0.05. A later analysis reported that several top co-occurrence clusters appeared linked to parvovirus B19, influenza, CMV and Epstein-Barr virus.

In regard to this clone: Its antigen specificity is not known. The record has no base qualities; no much larger clone is one base away.

The receptor library was made with the immunoSEQ multiplex PCR assay. For the multiplex PCR, a mixture combining 60 forward primers for TCR Vbeta segments and 13 reverse primers for TCR Jbeta segments was used. The CDR3 region of rearranged TCR beta genes was amplified from genomic DNA by a multiplex PCR assay. The amplified TCR beta libraries were sequenced on the Illumina HiSeq System as 87-base-pair reads. In the authors' own workflow: A later analysis counted about 80 million unique TCR beta chains across the 666 repertoires, and around 9.9 million of these chains were shared by at least two donors. To remove PCR and sequencing errors, raw reads were error-corrected and collapsed into unique sequences using a nearest-neighbor algorithm that merged closely related sequences. To assign V, D and J gene segments, CDR3 sequences were aligned to IMGT reference sequences. For a sequence to be retained, at least a six-nucleotide match to both a V gene segment and a J gene segment was required. A rearrangement was called productive if the CDR3 had no stop codons and remained in frame with V and J, and every other rearrangement was called non-productive. CDR3 was defined according to IMGT convention as the region running from the second conserved V-encoded cysteine to the conserved J-encoded phenylalanine. The earlier analysis of roughly 590 of the donors excluded any sequence lacking an unambiguous match to a single V gene segment. In an earlier analysis of a few hundred of the donors, V segments were called functional above 56.7% productive rearrangements and were called segregating when the between-donor standard deviation exceeded 5%. A statistical classification framework was built to diagnose cytomegalovirus status from the catalog of TCR beta chain sequences. In a later analysis, V and J genes were assigned by comparing TCR nucleotide sequences against IMGT/GENE-DB human TR gene sequences. In a later analysis, CDR3 sequences and most-parsimonious VDJ recombination scenarios were assigned using the TCRdist pipeline. In a later analysis, every TCR beta chain was defined by the combination of its CDR3 amino acid sequence and its V-gene family, and reads without a unique V-gene family were dropped. In a later analysis, around 650 highly shared, low-generation-probability nucleotide sequences were removed to address suspected cross-contamination and a sequencing artifact. In a later analysis, a clonal expansion index for each public chain was calculated from normalized within-repertoire ranks of inferred template counts. A later analysis computed generation probabilities with a VDJ recombination model fitted to out-of-frame rearrangements, and checked the results against IGoR. Hypergeometric tests were used in a later analysis to score TCR-TCR, TCR-HLA and TCR-CMV co-occurrence, with a repertoire-size bias correction applied to the TCR pairs. A later analysis estimated false discovery rates by permuting HLA or CMV assignments 20 times. A later analysis grouped co-occurring TCRs with DBSCAN, adding TCRdist sequence similarity when clustering within HLA-allele-positive subsets. Repertoires with fewer than 30,000 or more than 120,000 public chains, plus five repertoires with anomalous nucleotide sharing, were excluded from co-occurrence clustering. TCRdb limited this immuneACCESS table to in-frame rearrangements with V and J called. A share of clones is missing; checked studies link under half to unresolved V genes, and the rest is unexplained. V and J calls and clone size are as listed in that table; D and trimming were resolved from the DNA. A total of some 190,000 clones appear in this sample, under 85% of them only once. The top ten constitute less than 2% of the sample.

The cohort comprised some 680 healthy bone marrow donors. At the time of sampling, all cohort members were nominally healthy, though unrecorded immune exposures were likely present. The donor tested CMV seronegative and was one of the 352 seronegative cohort members. A peripheral blood sample was collected from each donor, and TCR beta sequencing was performed on peripheral blood mononuclear cells. The Qiagen DNeasy Blood Extraction Kit was used to extract genomic DNA from the blood cell samples. The sequence derives from a woman between 18 and 29 years old in good health and CMV-seronegative. The sample comprised PBMCs.

In nucleotide form, the sequence is TGTGCCAGCAGCTTTAAGAGCAGCGGGTCATCTAGCACAGATACGCAGTATTTT. It encodes CASSFKSSGSSSTDTQYF. The receptor chain draws on TRBV7-2 and TRBJ2-3; matching of 6 bases hints at TRBD2 as the D gene. From cysteine to phenylalanine, the CDR3 is 18 amino acids long. Just CDR3 DNA is preserved here, 54 bases in frame from base 1. Taken from the germline V gene, the CDR1 and CDR2 loops are SGHTA and FQGNSA. The V and J ends are trimmed by 3 bases and 0 bases, leaving 19 bases between them. The variable domain in full, with residues beyond the CDR3 obtained from the reference TRBV7-2 and TRBJ2-3 genes, is GAGVSQSPSNKVTEKGKDVELRCDPISGHTALYWYRQSLGQGLEFLIYFQGNSAPDKSGLPSDRFSAERTGGSVSTLTIQRTQQEDSAVYLCASSFKSSGSSSTDTQYFGPGTRLTVL.